Detailed here is one T cell receptor (beta chain). Its cognate antigen is unknown. The data belong to a study of cytomegalovirus exposure and HLA in healthy donors. Study outcomes and limitations: In vitro work confirmed that a few CMV-associated chains recognize CMV antigens. The study flagged some 180 TCR beta chains as cytomegalovirus-associated.

Germline-derived CDR1 and CDR2 are LGHNA and YNFKEQ. The germline V and J ends were trimmed by 1 base and 4 bases, with 14 bases remaining between them. This CDR3 contains 16 residues. The assay was immunoSEQ multiplex PCR, and TCRdb's table has in-frame clones only and misses some. The sample records over 200,000 clones, roughly 85% being singletons. The source of this sequence is a woman between 18 and 29 years old in good health and CMV-seronegative. This chain connects TRBV4-2 to TRBJ1-3; tentatively, D is TRBD1 (5 bases). The sequenced sample consisted of PBMCs. This chain's CDR3 is CASSQGQRAFGNTIYF. The CDR3 DNA sequence: TGTGCCAGCAGCCAAGGACAGAGGGCATTCGGAAACACCATATATTTT.